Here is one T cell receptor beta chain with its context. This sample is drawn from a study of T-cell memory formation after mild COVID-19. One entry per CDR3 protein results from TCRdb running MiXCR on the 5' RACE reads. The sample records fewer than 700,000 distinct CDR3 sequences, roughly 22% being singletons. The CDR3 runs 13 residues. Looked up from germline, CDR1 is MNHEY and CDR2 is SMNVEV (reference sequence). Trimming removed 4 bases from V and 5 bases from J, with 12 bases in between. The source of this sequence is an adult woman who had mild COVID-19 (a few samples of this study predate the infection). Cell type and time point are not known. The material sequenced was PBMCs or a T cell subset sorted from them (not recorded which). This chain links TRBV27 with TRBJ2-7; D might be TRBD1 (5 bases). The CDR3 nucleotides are TGTGCCAGCAGTTGGTCGTCAGGGAACGAGCAGTACTTC. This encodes CASSWSSGNEQYF.